A selection of T cell receptor beta chains follows, all from one sample in a study of T cells in Graves' hyperthyroidism and ophthalmopathy. TCRdb independently ran MiXCR on the multiplex PCR reads; one entry per CDR3 protein. This sample yields hundreds of thousands of distinct CDR3 sequences, of which approximately 40% are seen a single time; about a third belongs to the top ten. Sequencing input: blood. The receptors here all came from a middle-aged woman with Graves' hyperthyroidism. Both conserved end residues are part of each CDR3. A D gene is named only where the DNA matches it firmly. The size field is filled for only some rows; it gives once, few, many or a size class.

>TRBV12-3/TRBV12-4|NA|TRBJ1-6|few
TGTGCCAGCACCTCCCGATTAACAGGGATTTCACCCCTCCACTTT
CASTSRLTGISPLHF
>TRBV24-1|TRBD1|TRBJ1-2|many
TGTGCCACCAGTGATGCAGGGGGCGTAGGCTACACCTTC
CATSDAGGVGYTF
>TRBV7-2|NA|TRBJ2-7|NA
TGTGCCAGCAGCTTAGCAGGTGGCAGGGGCATATACGAGCAGTACTTC
CASSLAGGRGIYEQYF
>TRBV7-2|NA|TRBJ1-2|many
TGTGCCAGCAGCCCCGTTCAGGGAGTGGAGGGCTACACCTTC
CASSPVQGVEGYTF
>TRBV19|NA|TRBJ1-4|many
TGTGCCAGTAGTATCGGTGGGCAGGGAAGGGAAAAACTGTTTTTT
CASSIGGQGREKLFF
>TRBV5-1|TRBD1|TRBJ2-2|NA
TGCGCCAGCAGCTCCTGGGGGGACAGGGTCACCGGGGAGCTGTTTTTT
CASSSWGDRVTGELFF
>TRBV12-3/TRBV12-4|NA|TRBJ1-1|few
TGTGCCAGCAGGCGCTTAGATCCGGGCCCTTCGGACACTGAAGCTTTCTTT
CASRRLDPGPSDTEAFF
>TRBV7-2|TRBD1|TRBJ2-5|many
TGTGCCAGCAGATACCCGACAGGGAACCAAGAGACCCAGTACTTC
CASRYPTGNQETQYF
>TRBV7-8|NA|TRBJ2-2|many
TGTGCCAGCAGCGGTAGGACTCATCGACGAAACACCGGGGAGCTGTTTTTT
CASSGRTHRRNTGELFF
>TRBV7-9|TRBD1|TRBJ1-1|many
TGTGCCAGCAGCCGGACAGGGTCCGGCACTGAAGCTTTCTTT
CASSRTGSGTEAFF
>TRBV20-1|NA|TRBJ1-1|many
TGCAGTGCTGCCAGGGTTTTGCAGAACACTGAAGCTTTCTTT
CSAARVLQNTEAFF
>TRBV4-2|NA|TRBJ2-2|NA
TGTGCCAGCAGCCACGAGGGTTTAGGATACACCGGGGAGCTGTTTTTT
CASSHEGLGYTGELFF
>TRBV24-1|TRBD1|TRBJ1-2|many
TGTGCCACCAGTGATTCTGACAGGGGGTACGGCTACACCTTC
CATSDSDRGYGYTF
>TRBV3-1|NA|TRBJ2-7|few
TGTGCCAGCAGCCAATCCCCCAGGGAAGGGAGCGAGCAGTACTTC
CASSQSPREGSEQYF
>TRBV7-9|TRBD2|TRBJ2-3|NA
TGTGCCAGCGGCCACCGGGACTACGGCACAGATACGCAGTATTTT
CASGHRDYGTDTQYF
>TRBV6-6|NA|TRBJ2-7|NA
TGTGCCAGCAGTTCGCAGCCAAGCTCCTACGAGCAGTACTTC
CASSSQPSSYEQYF
>TRBV7-6|TRBD2|TRBJ2-7|NA
TGTGCCAGCAGCTCCCGACTAGCGGGGGGCGACGAGCAGTACTTC
CASSSRLAGGDEQYF
>TRBV5-4|TRBD2|TRBJ2-7|NA
TGTGCCAGCAGCCCCCGACTAGCAACACCCGTCGAGCAGTACTTC
CASSPRLATPVEQYF
>TRBV7-2|TRBD2|TRBJ2-7|NA
TGTGCCAGCAGCTTATTGCCCAGCGGGAGTTACGAGCAGTACTTC
CASSLLPSGSYEQYF
>TRBV6-6|NA|TRBJ2-7|few
TGTGCCAGCAGTTACTCGAACGGTGGCGAGCAGTACTTC
CASSYSNGGEQYF
>TRBV29-1|NA|TRBJ1-2|many
TGCAGCGTTGAGCAGGCTGAGGACTATGGCTACACCTTC
CSVEQAEDYGYTF
>TRBV10-3|TRBD1|TRBJ1-1|many
TGTGCCATCAGTGAAGAGACAGGGGCCACTGAAGCTTTCTTT
CAISEETGATEAFF
>TRBV10-3|NA|TRBJ2-7|NA
TGTGCCATCGGGAGCGAGAGTAGGGATACCTACGAGCAGTACTTC
CAIGSESRDTYEQYF
>TRBV7-9|TRBD1|TRBJ1-6|many
TGTGCCAGCAGAAAGACAGGGCATAATTCACCCCTCCACTTT
CASRKTGHNSPLHF
>TRBV5-4|NA|TRBJ1-4|many
TGTGCCAGCAGACTTGTCGGAGGCGGAAGCGAAAAACTGTTTTTT
CASRLVGGGSEKLFF